The 10 T cell receptor beta chains below all came from one sample that was sequenced in a study of CD8 T cells in Susac syndrome. Random hexamers were used to reverse transcribe an amount of roughly 0.5 to 1 ug RNA. TCRdb re-called the immunoSEQ multiplex PCR reads through MiXCR, storing one row per CDR3 protein. The table records approximately 150,000 distinct CDR3 sequences, approximately 94% of them present only once. The sequenced material came from CD4+ T cells from PBMCs. The origin of the receptors is a human donor with Susac syndrome.

The chain has TRBV11-3 and TRBJ2-1, with TRBD2 matching over 11 bases. The CDR3 length is 14 residues. Trimming at V came to 5 bases and at J to 9 bases, leaving 6 bases not matched to a gene. In germline, CDR1 is SGHNT, CDR2 YENEEA. In DNA form, the CDR3 reads TGTGCCAGCAGCCATAGCGGGGGGGTCGTTGAGCAGTTCTTC. This encodes CASSHSGGVVEQFF.

The genes are TRBV29-1 and TRBJ1-1, with 11 bases lining up with TRBD1. Germline CDR1 SQVTM, CDR2 ANQGSEA. The CDR3 length is 15 residues. V shed 7 bases and J 4 bases; nucleotides not matched to a gene: 11. CDR3 sequence reads: CSAGTGGSVGTEAFF. The CDR3 nucleotides read TGCAGCGCCGGGACAGGGGGTTCCGTTGGCACTGAAGCTTTCTTT.

The rearrangement uses TRBV9 and TRBJ2-5; the match to TRBD2 covers 7 bases. The CDR3 contains 16 residues. With 4 bases clipped from V and 5 bases from J, the junction kept 14 bases outside the gene matches. CDR1 SGDLS and CDR2 YYNGEE come from the germline V gene. The DNA of the CDR3 is TGTGCCAGCAGCACCCACGGGCTAGCGGTGAGGGAGACCCAGTACTTC. The encoded protein is CASSTHGLAVRETQYF.

The chain combines TRBV19 with TRBJ1-5; 9 positions match TRBD1. The CDR3 runs 14 residues. Trimming removed 6 bases from V and 4 bases from J; junction bases left unmatched: 4. Germline lookup yields CDR1 LNHDA and CDR2 SQIVND (reference sequence). CDR3 region: CASRGQGLNQPQHF. The CDR3 bases are TGTGCCAGTAGGGGACAGGGCCTTAATCAGCCCCAGCATTTT.

The V gene is TRBV20-1, the J gene TRBJ1-2; D not resolved. The ends were cut back, 6 bases at V and 0 bases at J, with 8 bases in the middle. The germline gives CDR1 DFQATT, CDR2 SNEGSKA (reference sequence). CDR3 size: 12 residues. The CDR3, as DNA: TGCAGTGCGGGATCCTCTAACTATGGCTACACCTTC. It codes for CSAGSSNYGYTF.

The chain recombines TRBV28 with TRBJ2-7; D gene uncertain. Trimming pared 10 bases from V and 0 bases from J, leaving 10 bases between. The CDR3 extends over 12 amino acids. Per the germline V gene, CDR1 is MDHEN and CDR2 is SYDVKM. In DNA, the CDR3 is TGTGCCATCGCGGTTAGCTCCTACGAGCAGTACTTC. Translation gives CAIAVSSYEQYF.

In DNA form, the CDR3 reads TGCAGCGTTGCAGGGACTTCAAGCACAGATACGCAGTATTTT. As protein: CSVAGTSSTDTQYF. The V and J genes are TRBV29-1 and TRBJ2-3; D is possibly TRBD2 (6 bases). Germline loops: CDR1 SQVTM, CDR2 ANQGSEA. The CDR3 length is 14 residues. V gave up 4 bases and J gave up 0 bases, with 11 bases separating them.

The chain combines TRBV5-4 with TRBJ2-5; tentatively, D is TRBD1 (5 bases). Looked up from germline, CDR1 is SGHNT and CDR2 is YYREEE (reference sequence). The CDR3 contains 13 residues. V lost 6 bases, J lost 1 base, and 10 bases lay in between. The CDR3 DNA reads as TGTGCCAGCAAACCAGGGCTCCAAGAGACCCAGTACTTC. Amino acid sequence: CASKPGLQETQYF.

The genes are TRBV6-5 and TRBJ1-5; TRBD1 agrees at 7 bases. Germline V gives CDR1 MNHEY, CDR2 SVGAGI. Trimming took 1 base from V and 1 from J; bases not matched to a gene: 4. This CDR3 has 16 amino acids. In nucleotides, the CDR3 is TGTGCCAGCAGTTACTATAACAGGGGAAGCAATCAGCCCCAGCATTTT. Encoded protein: CASSYYNRGSNQPQHF.

J is TRBJ2-3 and V is TRBV18; D uncertain. Germline CDR1 reads KGHSH; CDR2 reads LQKENI. V gave up 2 bases and J gave up 6 bases, with 6 bases separating them. The CDR3 runs to 12 residues. CDR3 coding DNA: TGTGCCAGCTCACCATCTATCGATACGCAGTATTTT. Its translation is CASSPSIDTQYF.